The 19 T cell receptor beta chains listed next were all sequenced from one sample in a study of T cell changes during pregnancy in multiple sclerosis. Sequencing was performed with immunoSEQ multiplex PCR; in TCRdb, only in-frame clones are kept and a portion is missing. The repertoire includes tens of thousands of clones, roughly 92% of them detected once, and about 0.9% sits in the top ten. The source material was peripheral blood, sampled in the first trimester of pregnancy. The source is a female donor with multiple sclerosis, enrolled in a pregnancy study.

The chain has TRBV19 and TRBJ2-7; a possible D gene is TRBD1 (6 bases). This CDR3 comprises 15 residues. Trimming took off 2 bases at V and 4 bases at J, with 15 bases between the two ends. Per germline, CDR1 LNHDA and CDR2 SQIVND (reference sequence). The DNA of the CDR3 is TGTGCCAGTAGTATAACGAACAGGGAGACGTACGAGCAGTACTTC. Its protein is CASSITNRETYEQYF.

The chain's CDR3 is CASNRGTLSNQPQHF. Here the CDR3 DNA reads TGTGCCAGTAATAGGGGAACGCTGAGCAATCAGCCCCAGCATTTT. The chain combines TRBV19 with TRBJ1-5; D might be TRBD1 (5 bases). CDR1 and CDR2 from the germline V gene are LNHDA and SQIVND (reference sequence). This CDR3 is built from 15 residues. The V gene lost 7 bases and the J gene lost 1 base, with 14 bases spanning the gap. The full variable domain, rest sourced from reference TRBV19 and TRBJ1-5, is DGGITQSPKYLFRKEGQNVTLSCEQNLNHDAMYWYRQDPGQGLRLIYYSQIVNDFQKGDIAEGYSVSREKKESFPLTVTSAQKNPTAFYLCASNRGTLSNQPQHFGDGTRLSIL.

V and J are TRBV6-6 and TRBJ1-2; weak D call: TRBD1 (5 bases). Deletions cut 6 bases from V and 7 bases from J, with 12 bases between. The germline V gene encodes CDR1 MNHNY and CDR2 SVGAGI (reference sequence). The CDR3 sequence is 12 residues long. CDR3 residues: CASRGGAGGYTF. In DNA form, the CDR3 reads TGTGCCAGCAGGGGGGGTGCGGGTGGCTACACCTTC.

V and J are TRBV7-2 and TRBJ2-7, with D possibly matching TRBD1 (6 bases). Germline V CDR1 and CDR2: SGHTA, FQGNSA. Trimming removed 2 bases from V and 2 bases from J, with 16 bases in between. This CDR3 comprises 16 residues. This CDR3 reads CASSLLNRDVTYEQYF. CDR3 sequence (DNA): TGTGCCAGCAGCTTACTTAACAGGGATGTCACCTACGAGCAGTACTTC.

DNA for the CDR3: TGTGCCAGTGGGGAGACATGGTGGAACACTGAAGCTTTCTTT. As protein: CASGETWWNTEAFF. The chain joins TRBV19 to TRBJ1-1; D is uncertain. CDR3 length equals 14 residues. Germline-derived CDR1 and CDR2 are LNHDA and SQIVND (reference sequence). V lost 8 bases and J 1 base, leaving 14 bases between the germline ends.

The chain combines TRBV11-2 with TRBJ2-5, with 7 bases lining up with TRBD1. V shed 4 bases, J shed 1 base, and the junction held 9 bases outside the gene matches. The V gene's germline CDR1 is SGHAT and CDR2 FQNNGV. The CDR3 sequence is 16 residues long. DNA for the CDR3: TGTGCCAGCAGCTCTCCCCCGACAGGGTTCCAAGAGACCCAGTACTTC. Encoded protein: CASSSPPTGFQETQYF.

V and J are TRBV10-3 and TRBJ1-2; TRBD1 matches at 7 bases. The germline CDR1 and CDR2 sequences are ENHRY and SYGVKD. This CDR3 has 15 residues. Germline trimming cut 7 bases from V and 4 bases from J; bases unmatched to any gene: 12. The CDR3 DNA follows: TGTGCCATCAACCCATTGACAGGGAGGATCTATGGCTACACCTTC. Translated: CAINPLTGRIYGYTF.

This clone was observed once. This rearrangement joins TRBV7-3 to TRBJ1-1; 9 bases are shared with TRBD1. CDR1 is SGHTA and CDR2 is FQGTGA in the germline V gene. The CDR3 is made up of 14 amino acids. With V trimmed by 5 bases and J by 1 base, 2 bases remained unmatched. CDR3 coding DNA: TGTGCCAGCAGCGACAGGGGGGGGAACACTGAAGCTTTCTTT. Its protein is CASSDRGGNTEAFF.

This rearrangement joins TRBV12-5 to TRBJ1-3; 7 bases align to TRBD1. J lost 3 bases, V lost 0 bases, and 8 bases had no gene match. Germline V gene lookup returns CDR1 LGHNT and CDR2 FRNRAP. This CDR3 has 17 residues. CDR3 DNA sequence: TGTGCTAGTGGTTTGGTAACGTCAGGGGGGTTTGGAAACACCATATATTTT. Translating gives CASGLVTSGGFGNTIYF.

The chain employs TRBV29-1 and TRBJ1-5; the match to TRBD1 covers 9 bases. CDR1 and CDR2 (germline): SQVTM, ANQGSEA. This CDR3 has 14 residues. V lost 7 bases and J lost 6; bases outside the gene matches: 10. DNA for the CDR3: TGCAGCGCACAGGGGGCGGGCGGCGGTCAGCCCCAGCATTTT. It yields the protein CSAQGAGGGQPQHF.

This clone was counted once. The CDR3 loop reads CASSETSGGTDTQYF. In nucleotides, the CDR3 is TGTGCCAGCTCCGAGACTAGCGGGGGCACAGATACGCAGTATTTT. The rearrangement joins TRBV6-4 to TRBJ2-3; TRBD2 matches at 11 bases. Germline V gene data show CDR1 as MRHNA and CDR2 as SNTAGT. The CDR3 sequence is 15 residues long. J gave up 1 base and V 8 bases, and 5 bases lay outside the gene matches.

The rearrangement uses TRBV18 and TRBJ2-5, with D possibly TRBD2 on 6 matching bases. Per the germline V gene, CDR1 is KGHSH and CDR2 is LQKENI. The CDR3 loop spans 14 amino acids. The ends were cut back, 3 bases at V and 1 base at J, with 9 bases in the middle. The CDR3 DNA follows: TGTGCCAGCTCACCGCTCGGGGGCCAAGAGACCCAGTACTTC. Its protein product is CASSPLGGQETQYF. Using reference TRBV18 and TRBJ2-5 for the parts outside the CDR3, the full variable domain is NAGVMQNPRHLVRRRGQEARLRCSPMKGHSHVYWYRQLPEEGLKFMVYLQKENIIDESGMPKERFSAEFPKEGPSILRIQQVVRGDSAAYFCASSPLGGQETQYFGPGTRLLVL.

The gene calls are TRBV2 and TRBJ2-5; D gene unclear. The germline CDR1 and CDR2 sequences are SNHLY and FYNNEI. This CDR3 has 15 amino acids. V shed 4 bases and J shed 1 base, with 13 bases lying between them. The CDR3 loop reads CASSVGTAIQETQYF. The CDR3 bases are TGTGCCAGCAGTGTTGGTACAGCTATCCAAGAGACCCAGTACTTC. The full variable domain, completed using reference TRBV2 and TRBJ2-5, is EPEVTQTPSHQVTQMGQEVILRCVPISNHLYFYWYRQILGQKVEFLVSFYNNEISEKSEIFDDQFSVERPDGSNFTLKIRSTKLEDSAMYFCASSVGTAIQETQYFGPGTRLLVL.

The chain has TRBV7-9 and TRBJ1-1; a weak D match, TRBD1 (6 bases). Germline V gene data show CDR1 as SEHNR and CDR2 as FQNEAQ (reference sequence). The CDR3 length is 12 residues. Trimming pared 5 bases from V and 7 bases from J, leaving 11 bases between. The CDR3 nucleotides are TGTGCCAGCAGCCGCGTACAGGGTGAAGCTTTCTTT. It translates to CASSRVQGEAFF.

This clone has only a few counts. V gene TRBV6-1 combines with J gene TRBJ2-6; maybe TRBD2 (6 bases). The V end lost 2 bases, the J end lost 1 base, and 9 bases lay between the germline ends. The CDR3 is 16 amino acids. The germline V gene has CDR1 MNHNS and CDR2 SASEGT. DNA of the CDR3: TGTGCCAGCAGTGAAACTGGAGGGTCTGGGGCCAACGTCCTGACTTTC. Its protein is CASSETGGSGANVLTF.

Concerning this clone itself: The junction shows a germline mismatch at one end, possibly a read error. This chain joins TRBV6-5 and TRBJ1-1; 8 nucleotides match TRBD1. The CDR3 has 14 residues. Germline V gene lookup returns CDR1 MNHEY and CDR2 SVGAGI. The CDR3 spells CASNYGTGGAEAFF. CDR3 nucleotides: TGTGCCAGCAATTACGGGACAGGAGGCGCTGAAGCTTTCTTT.

The chain joins TRBV9 to TRBJ2-3; the D gene is possibly TRBD2 (6 bases). With 0 bases removed from V and 6 bases from J, the gap between germline ends came to 11 bases. This CDR3 is built from 14 residues. The germline V gene encodes CDR1 SGDLS and CDR2 YYNGEE. The CDR3 sequence is CASSVEEGIDTQYF. The CDR3 DNA follows: TGTGCCAGCAGCGTAGAGGAGGGGATCGATACGCAGTATTTT.

This rearrangement joins TRBV18 to TRBJ1-4; no clear D gene. Trimming cost V 5 bases and J 1 base, with 11 bases left between them. This CDR3 has 15 amino acids. CDR1 and CDR2 from the germline V gene are KGHSH and LQKENI. This CDR3 is CASSSPRETNEKLFF. The CDR3 coding sequence is TGTGCCAGCTCATCTCCACGAGAAACTAATGAAAAACTGTTTTTT.

The chain employs TRBV5-1 and TRBJ2-1, with a tentative D call TRBD2 (5 bases). There are 15 residues in the CDR3. Germline V lookup: CDR1 SGHRS, CDR2 YFSETQ. V dropped 4 bases and J dropped 7 bases, with 18 bases sitting between them. DNA of the CDR3: TGCGCCAGCAGCCAGGAGAGAACGGGGATAAATGAGCAGTTCTTC. Protein product: CASSQERTGINEQFF.